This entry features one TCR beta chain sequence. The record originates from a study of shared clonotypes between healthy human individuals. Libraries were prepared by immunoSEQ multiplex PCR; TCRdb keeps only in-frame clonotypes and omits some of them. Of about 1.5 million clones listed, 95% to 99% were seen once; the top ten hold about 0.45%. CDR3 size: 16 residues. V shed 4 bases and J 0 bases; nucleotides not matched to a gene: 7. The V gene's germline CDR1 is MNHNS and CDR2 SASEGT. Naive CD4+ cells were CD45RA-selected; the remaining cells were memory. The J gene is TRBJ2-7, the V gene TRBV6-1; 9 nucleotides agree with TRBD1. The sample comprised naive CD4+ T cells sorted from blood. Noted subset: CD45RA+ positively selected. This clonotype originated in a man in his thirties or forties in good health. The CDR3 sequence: CASSVIQGAFSYEQYF. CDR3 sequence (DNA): TGTGCCAGCAGTGTGATACAGGGGGCCTTCTCCTACGAGCAGTACTTC.